The 8 T cell receptor beta chains below all came from one sample that was sequenced in a study of blood T cell repertoires in COVID-19 (dated by TCRdb to between 2020 and 2021). The library was generated by the immunoSEQ multiplex PCR assay. The table was pulled from immuneACCESS by TCRdb, which kept in-frame rearrangements only. Such tables lose some clones; where checked, under half of the loss comes from unresolved V genes, and the rest has no known cause. This sample comprises more than 110,000 clones, 88% of them detected only once. The top ten clonotypes cover about 11% of the sample. The sequencing input was peripheral blood. These receptors all come from a man between 50 and 59 years old with active or convalescent COVID-19.

In DNA, the CDR3 is TGTGCCAGCAGTTATGACAGCGTGCTTCATAGCGAGCAGTACTTC. Its translation: CASSYDSVLHSEQYF. This rearrangement joins TRBV6-6 to TRBJ2-7, with D possibly being TRBD1 (5 bases). V was trimmed by 3 bases and J by 6 bases, leaving 18 bases between them. The length of the CDR3 is 15 residues. The germline V gene encodes CDR1 MNHNY and CDR2 SVGAGI (reference sequence).

The chain carries TRBV7-9 and TRBJ1-1; no firm D call. This CDR3 is built from 14 residues. Germline V gives CDR1 SEHNR, CDR2 FQNEAQ (reference sequence). V shed 2 bases and J shed 1 base, with 8 bases lying between them. The CDR3: CASSLRHTNTEAFF. In DNA, the CDR3 is TGTGCCAGCAGCTTAAGACATACGAACACTGAAGCTTTCTTT. The full variable domain, rest sourced from reference TRBV7-9 and TRBJ1-1, is DTGVSQNPRHKITKRGQNVTFRCDPISEHNRLYWYRQTLGQGPEFLTYFQNEAQLEKSRLLSDRFSAERPKGSFSTLEIQRTEQGDSAMYLCASSLRHTNTEAFFGQGTRLTVV.

The V call is TRBV7-9, the J call TRBJ2-3, with TRBD2 identical over 9 bases. This CDR3 comprises 16 residues. Trimming removed 3 bases from V and 0 bases from J; junction bases left unmatched: 4. CDR1 is SEHNR and CDR2 is FQNEAQ in the germline V gene (reference sequence). This CDR3 reads CASSFVAGASTDTQYF. The DNA for the CDR3 is TGTGCCAGCAGCTTCGTAGCGGGAGCCAGCACAGATACGCAGTATTTT.

This clone was seen just once. This chain uses TRBV6-6 with TRBJ2-3, with no clear D. V was pared by 6 bases and J by 8 bases, with 15 bases between. Germline V gives CDR1 MNHNY, CDR2 SVGAGI (reference sequence). The CDR3 totals 13 residues. As DNA, the CDR3 is TGTGCCAGCAGCTTGGGCCCTGGGTCTACGCAGTATTTT. It translates to CASSLGPGSTQYF.

CDR3 amino acids: CASSRTGENEQYF. The DNA for the CDR3 is TGTGCCAGCAGCCGGACAGGGGAGAACGAGCAGTACTTC. The V gene is TRBV6-5, the J gene TRBJ2-7, with 9 bases aligning to TRBD1. In germline, CDR1 is MNHEY, CDR2 SVGAGI. CDR3 length equals 13 residues. The J segment lost 5 bases and the V segment lost 6 bases, leaving 5 bases of the junction unmatched.

The gene calls are TRBV11-3 and TRBJ2-7, with no clear D. The CDR3 spans 15 residues. V was trimmed by 4 bases and J by 3 bases, leaving 16 bases between them. Germline V gene data show CDR1 as SGHNT and CDR2 as YENEEA. CDR3 bases: TGTGCCAGCAGCTACTTAACCACTCGAGTCTACGAGCAGTACTTC. Translation: CASSYLTTRVYEQYF.

The chain employs TRBV7-3 and TRBJ2-3; no firm D call. This CDR3 has 12 residues. Trimming removed 4 bases from V and 0 bases from J, with 2 bases in between. The germline CDR1 and CDR2 sequences are SGHTA and FQGTGA. CDR3 coding DNA: TGTGCCAGCAGCTCTAGCACAGATACGCAGTATTTT. Protein product: CASSSSTDTQYF.

The chain couples TRBV6-6 to TRBJ1-2; TRBD1 agrees at 7 bases. CDR1 MNHNY and CDR2 SVGAGI come from the germline V gene (reference sequence). V was pared by 2 bases and J by 8 bases, with 2 bases of the junction left unmatched. The length of the CDR3 is 12 residues. The CDR3 protein is CASSYRGQGYTF. The CDR3 nucleotides read TGTGCCAGCAGTTACAGGGGGCAGGGCTACACCTTC.